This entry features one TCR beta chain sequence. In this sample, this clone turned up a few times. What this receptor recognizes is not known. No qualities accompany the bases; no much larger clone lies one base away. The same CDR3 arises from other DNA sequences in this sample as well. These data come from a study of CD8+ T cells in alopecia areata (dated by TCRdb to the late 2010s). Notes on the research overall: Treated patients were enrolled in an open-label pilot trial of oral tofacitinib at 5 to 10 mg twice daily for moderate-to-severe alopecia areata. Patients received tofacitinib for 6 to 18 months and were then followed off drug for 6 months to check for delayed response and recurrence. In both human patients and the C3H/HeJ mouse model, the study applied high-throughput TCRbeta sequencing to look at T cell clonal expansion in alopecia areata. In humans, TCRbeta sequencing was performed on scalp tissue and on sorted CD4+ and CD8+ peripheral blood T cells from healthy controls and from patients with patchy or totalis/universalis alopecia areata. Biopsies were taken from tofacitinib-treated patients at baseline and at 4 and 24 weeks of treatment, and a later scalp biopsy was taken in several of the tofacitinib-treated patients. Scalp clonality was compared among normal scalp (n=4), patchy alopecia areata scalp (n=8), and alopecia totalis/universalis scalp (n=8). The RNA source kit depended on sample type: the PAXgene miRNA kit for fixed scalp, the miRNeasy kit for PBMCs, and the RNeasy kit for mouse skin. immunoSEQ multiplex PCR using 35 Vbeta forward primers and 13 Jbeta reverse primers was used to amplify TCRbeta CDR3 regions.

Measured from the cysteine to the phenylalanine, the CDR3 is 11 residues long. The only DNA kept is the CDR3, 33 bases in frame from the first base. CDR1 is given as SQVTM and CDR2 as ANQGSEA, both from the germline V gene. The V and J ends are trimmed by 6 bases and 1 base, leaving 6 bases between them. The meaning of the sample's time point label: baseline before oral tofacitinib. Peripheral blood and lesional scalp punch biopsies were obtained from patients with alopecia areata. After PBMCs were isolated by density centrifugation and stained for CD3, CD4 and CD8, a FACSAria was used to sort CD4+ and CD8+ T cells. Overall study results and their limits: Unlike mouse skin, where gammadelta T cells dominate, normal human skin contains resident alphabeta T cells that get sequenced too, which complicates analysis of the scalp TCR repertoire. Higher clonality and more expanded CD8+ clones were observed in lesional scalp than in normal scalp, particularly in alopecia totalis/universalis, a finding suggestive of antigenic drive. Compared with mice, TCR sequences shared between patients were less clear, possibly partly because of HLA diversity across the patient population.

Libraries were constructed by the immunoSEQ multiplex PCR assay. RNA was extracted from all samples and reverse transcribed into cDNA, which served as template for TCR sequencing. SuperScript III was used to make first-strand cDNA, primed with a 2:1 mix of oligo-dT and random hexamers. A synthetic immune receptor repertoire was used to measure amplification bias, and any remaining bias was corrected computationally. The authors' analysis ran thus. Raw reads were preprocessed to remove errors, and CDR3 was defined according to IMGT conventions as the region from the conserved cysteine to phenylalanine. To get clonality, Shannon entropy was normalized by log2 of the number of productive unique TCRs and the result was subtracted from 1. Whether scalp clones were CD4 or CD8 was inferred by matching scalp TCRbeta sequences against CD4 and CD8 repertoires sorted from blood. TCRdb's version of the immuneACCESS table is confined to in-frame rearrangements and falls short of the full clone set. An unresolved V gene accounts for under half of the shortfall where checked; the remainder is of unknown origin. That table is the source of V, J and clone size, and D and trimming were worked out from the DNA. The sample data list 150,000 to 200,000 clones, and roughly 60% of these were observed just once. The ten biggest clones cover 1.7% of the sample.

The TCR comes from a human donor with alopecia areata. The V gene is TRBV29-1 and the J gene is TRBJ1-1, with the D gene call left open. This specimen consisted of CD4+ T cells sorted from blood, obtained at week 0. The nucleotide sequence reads TGCAGCGTCAACCGGAACACTGAAGCTTTCTTT. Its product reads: CSVNRNTEAFF. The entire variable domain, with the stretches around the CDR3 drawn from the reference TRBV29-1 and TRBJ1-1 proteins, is SAVISQKPSRDICQRGTSLTIQCQVDSQVTMMFWYRQQPGQSLTLIATANQGSEATYESGFVIDKFPISRPNLTFSTLTVSNMSPEDSSIYLCSVNRNTEAFFGQGTRLTVV.